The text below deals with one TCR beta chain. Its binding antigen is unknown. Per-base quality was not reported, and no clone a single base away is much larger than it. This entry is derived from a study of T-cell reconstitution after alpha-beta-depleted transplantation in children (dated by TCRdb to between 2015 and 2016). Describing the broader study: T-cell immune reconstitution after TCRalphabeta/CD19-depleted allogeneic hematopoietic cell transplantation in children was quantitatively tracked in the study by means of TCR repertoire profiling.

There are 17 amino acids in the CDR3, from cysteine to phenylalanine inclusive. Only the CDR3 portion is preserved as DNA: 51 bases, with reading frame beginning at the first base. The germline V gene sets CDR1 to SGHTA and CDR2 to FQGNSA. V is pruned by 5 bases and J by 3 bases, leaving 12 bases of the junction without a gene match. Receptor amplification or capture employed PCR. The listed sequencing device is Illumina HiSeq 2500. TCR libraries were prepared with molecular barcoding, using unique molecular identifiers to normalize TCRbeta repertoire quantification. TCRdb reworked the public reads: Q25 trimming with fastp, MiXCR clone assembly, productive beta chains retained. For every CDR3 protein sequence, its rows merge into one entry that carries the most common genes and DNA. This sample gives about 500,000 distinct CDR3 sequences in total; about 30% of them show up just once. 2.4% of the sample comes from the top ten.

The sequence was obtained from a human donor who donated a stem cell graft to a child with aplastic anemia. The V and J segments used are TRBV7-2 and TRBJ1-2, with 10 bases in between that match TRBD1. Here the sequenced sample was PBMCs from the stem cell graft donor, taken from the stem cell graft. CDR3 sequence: CASSPGGTGARHYGYTF. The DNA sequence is TGTGCCAGCAGCCCTGGGGGGACAGGGGCAAGGCACTATGGCTACACCTTC.